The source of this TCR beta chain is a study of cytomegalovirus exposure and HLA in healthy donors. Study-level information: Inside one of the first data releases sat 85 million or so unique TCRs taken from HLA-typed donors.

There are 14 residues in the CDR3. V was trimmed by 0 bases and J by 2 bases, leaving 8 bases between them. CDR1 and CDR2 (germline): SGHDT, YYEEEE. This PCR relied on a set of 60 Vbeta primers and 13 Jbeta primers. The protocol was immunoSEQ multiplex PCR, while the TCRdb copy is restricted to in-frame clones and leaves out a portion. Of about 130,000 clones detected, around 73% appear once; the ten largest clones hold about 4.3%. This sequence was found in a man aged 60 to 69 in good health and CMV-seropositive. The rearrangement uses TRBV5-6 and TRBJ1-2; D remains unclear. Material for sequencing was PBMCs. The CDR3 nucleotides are TGTGCCAGCAGCTTGGCACTGGAGAACTATGGCTACACCTTC. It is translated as CASSLALENYGYTF.